Shown below are 24 T cell receptor beta chains from a single sample sequenced in a study of blood T cell repertoires in COVID-19. The method was immunoSEQ multiplex PCR; TCRdb's version includes in-frame clones alone and lacks a portion of them. The table shows 300,000 or so clones, with about 87% occurring only once. Input material: peripheral blood. The receptors stem from a woman aged 45-65 years who had recovered from COVID-19.

J is TRBJ2-7 and V is TRBV4-2, with a possible D match to TRBD1 (6 bases). This CDR3 region has 16 residues. Germline assignment: CDR1 LGHNA and CDR2 YNFKEQ. V gave up 1 base and J gave up 6 bases, with 19 bases separating them. CDR3 bases: TGTGCCAGCAGCCAAGGTACGGGGACATATGGTTCCGAGCAGTACTTC. Translating it yields CASSQGTGTYGSEQYF.

V gene TRBV2 combines with J gene TRBJ2-1, with 7 nucleotides matching TRBD1. Germline CDR1 SNHLY, CDR2 FYNNEI. J gave up 2 bases and V 7 bases, and 2 bases lay outside the gene matches. CDR3 size: 13 residues. CDR3 loop: CASTQGPYNEQFF. The CDR3 DNA reads TGTGCCAGCACACAGGGGCCCTACAATGAGCAGTTCTTC.

V gene TRBV27 combines with J gene TRBJ2-1; 8 bases align to TRBD2. Germline assignment: CDR1 MNHEY and CDR2 SMNVEV (reference sequence). Unmatched junction bases numbered 9, after V lost 8 bases and J lost 6 bases. This CDR3 contains 14 residues. The CDR3 coding sequence is TGTGCCAGCCGCCTCGGGGGGGCGAGCAATGAGCAGTTCTTC. Translated: CASRLGGASNEQFF.

V gene TRBV5-1 combines with J gene TRBJ2-5; D is undetermined. V was clipped by 2 bases and J by 0 bases, with 5 bases between them. The germline V gene encodes CDR1 SGHRS and CDR2 YFSETQ. CDR3 length equals 13 residues. CDR3 sequence reads: CASSFPYQETQYF. The CDR3 DNA reads as TGCGCCAGCAGCTTCCCCTACCAAGAGACCCAGTACTTC.

The sample holds one count of this clone. The chain joins TRBV6-2 or TRBV6-3 to TRBJ1-2; 7 nucleotides align to TRBD1. V was clipped by 0 bases and J by 3 bases; unmatched bases: 7. From germline, CDR1 is MNHEY and CDR2 SVGEGT. The CDR3 is 16 amino acids. The CDR3 loop is CASSYSFRQGDYGYTF. The CDR3 DNA reads as TGTGCCAGCAGTTACTCTTTCCGACAGGGAGACTATGGCTACACCTTC.

This chain connects TRBV28 to TRBJ1-2; no reliable D call. This CDR3 is 14 amino acids long. CDR1 is MDHEN, CDR2 SYDVKM, per germline. Trimming left V 2 bases short and J 6 bases short, with 13 bases between. The CDR3 loop reads CASSLAGYSNGYTF. In DNA form, the CDR3 reads TGTGCCAGCAGTTTAGCGGGGTACTCAAATGGCTACACCTTC.

The chain employs TRBV29-1 and TRBJ1-1; D gene ambiguous. The germline V gene has CDR1 SQVTM and CDR2 ANQGSEA. The CDR3 runs 10 residues. Trimming took 0 bases from V and 8 from J, leaving 4 bases between them. CDR3 sequence: CSVEDLEAFF. The CDR3, as DNA: TGCAGCGTTGAAGACCTGGAAGCTTTCTTT. Supplemented by reference TRBV29-1 and TRBJ1-1, the full variable domain reads SAVISQKPSRDICQRGTSLTIQCQVDSQVTMMFWYRQQPGQSLTLIATANQGSEATYESGFVIDKFPISRPNLTFSTLTVSNMSPEDSSIYLCSVEDLEAFFGQGTRLTVV.

The rearrangement joins TRBV19 to TRBJ2-3, with a possible D match to TRBD2 (5 bases). The CDR3 sequence is 13 residues long. Per germline, CDR1 LNHDA and CDR2 SQIVND (reference sequence). Trimming shortened V by 4 bases and J by 3 bases, and 8 bases separated the two germline ends. The DNA of the CDR3 is TGTGCCAGTAGTAGCACTAGAACAGATACGCAGTATTTT. Translation: CASSSTRTDTQYF. The variable domain in full, completed from reference TRBV19 and TRBJ2-3, reads DGGITQSPKYLFRKEGQNVTLSCEQNLNHDAMYWYRQDPGQGLRLIYYSQIVNDFQKGDIAEGYSVSREKKESFPLTVTSAQKNPTAFYLCASSSTRTDTQYFGPGTRLTVL.

The table lists this clone with a count of one. CDR3 sequence: CASSRTGDTDEQFF. In nucleotides, the CDR3 is TGTGCCAGCAGTCGGACAGGGGATACGGATGAGCAGTTCTTC. The J gene is TRBJ2-1, the V gene TRBV6-5; 9 nucleotides match TRBD1. CDR3 length: 14 amino acids. Trimming took 5 bases from V and 8 from J; bases not matched to a gene: 7. Germline V gives CDR1 MNHEY, CDR2 SVGAGI.

The chain couples TRBV10-3 to TRBJ2-2; D is unresolved. The CDR3 has 15 residues. Trimming took off 7 bases at V and 5 bases at J, with 17 bases between the two ends. Germline loops: CDR1 ENHRY, CDR2 SYGVKD. Written as DNA, the CDR3 is TGTGCCATCAACGGAGCAAACGATCTTACCGGGGAGCTGTTTTTT. Residues: CAINGANDLTGELFF.

With respect to this clone: One end of the junction fails to match germline, which may point to a read error. This chain connects TRBV10-3 to TRBJ2-1, with a tentative D call TRBD2 (5 bases). Looked up from germline, CDR1 is ENHRY and CDR2 is SYGVKD. The CDR3 totals 13 residues. The CDR3: CAISESGPRERFF. The CDR3 DNA sequence: TGTGCCATCAGTGAGTCGGGCCCTAGGGAGCGGTTCTTC.

This clone was found a few times. The V gene is TRBV3-1 (or the pseudogene TRBV3-2), the J gene TRBJ1-6; maybe TRBD1 (5 bases). Germline V gene sequence: CDR1 LGHDT, CDR2 YNNKEL (reference sequence). The V gene lost 3 bases and the J gene lost 7 bases, with 7 bases spanning the gap. The CDR3 has 13 amino acids. This CDR3 reads CASSHGGNSPLHF. The CDR3, as DNA: TGTGCCAGCAGCCACGGGGGGAATTCACCCCTCCACTTT.

The chain couples TRBV5-4 to TRBJ2-1; TRBD2 matches 14 bases. The CDR3 is made up of 16 amino acids. Germline V lookup: CDR1 SGHNT, CDR2 YYREEE (reference sequence). The J segment lost 5 bases and the V segment lost 4 bases, leaving 5 bases of the junction unmatched. The CDR3 sequence is CASSEGLAGVDNEQFF. The CDR3 nucleotides are TGTGCCAGCAGCGAGGGACTAGCGGGAGTGGACAATGAGCAGTTCTTC.

The chain combines TRBV2 with TRBJ1-2, with no clear D. The germline V gene encodes CDR1 SNHLY and CDR2 FYNNEI. The CDR3 length is 12 residues. V was clipped by 6 bases and J by 3 bases, with 8 bases between them. CDR3: CASREDDYGYTF. In nucleotides, the CDR3 is TGTGCCAGCAGGGAGGACGACTATGGCTACACCTTC. The full variable domain, in which reference TRBV2 and TRBJ1-2 provide the parts outside the CDR3, is EPEVTQTPSHQVTQMGQEVILRCVPISNHLYFYWYRQILGQKVEFLVSFYNNEISEKSEIFDDQFSVERPDGSNFTLKIRSTKLEDSAMYFCASREDDYGYTFGSGTRLTVV.

The chain employs TRBV6-5 and TRBJ2-1, with 7 nucleotides matching TRBD1. The germline gives CDR1 MNHEY, CDR2 SVGAGI. The CDR3 is 14 residues long. J gave up 4 bases and V 5 bases, and 5 bases lay outside the gene matches. Here the CDR3 reads CASSRDSSYNEQFF. CDR3 nucleotides: TGTGCCAGCAGTCGGGACAGCTCTTACAATGAGCAGTTCTTC.

The V call is TRBV6-5, the J call TRBJ1-6, with unresolved D. The CDR3 has 13 amino acids. Germline V gene data show CDR1 as MNHEY and CDR2 as SVGAGI. V was pared by 6 bases and J by 5 bases, with 8 bases between. DNA for the CDR3: TGTGCCAGCAGAAGATCTAATAATTCACCCCTCCACTTT. Its translation: CASRRSNNSPLHF.

Written as DNA, the CDR3 is TGTGCCAGCAGTTTACTAGCGGGAGGGTCGTATGAGCAGTTCTTC. Translated, it gives CASSLLAGGSYEQFF. The chain joins TRBV28 to TRBJ2-1; 12 nucleotides match TRBD2. The CDR3 spans 15 residues. V trimming: 2 bases; J trimming: 8 bases; junction bases outside the gene matches: 4. Per germline, CDR1 MDHEN and CDR2 SYDVKM.

The chain joins TRBV5-1 to TRBJ1-1; TRBD1 matches 8 bases. V trimming: 5 bases; J trimming: 3 bases; junction bases outside the gene matches: 9. CDR3 length: 15 residues. Germline values: CDR1 SGHRS, CDR2 YFSETQ. The CDR3 loop is CASSLGQGRHTEAFF. The CDR3 nucleotides are TGCGCCAGCAGTTTAGGACAGGGTCGGCACACTGAAGCTTTCTTT.

This sequence joins TRBV14 and TRBJ2-5; D gene uncertain. This CDR3 contains 13 residues. Germline loops: CDR1 SGHDN, CDR2 FVKESK. Trimming pared 1 base from V and 6 bases from J, leaving 9 bases between. The CDR3 DNA is TGTGCCAGCAGCCAAGTGAACGGTCAGACCCAGTACTTC. Translation: CASSQVNGQTQYF.

CDR3 loop: CASSIGGFRASGRTDTQYF. For the CDR3, the DNA is TGTGCCAGTAGTATAGGTGGTTTCCGGGCTAGCGGACGCACAGATACGCAGTATTTT. The J gene is TRBJ2-3, the V gene TRBV19; 7 bases map to TRBD2. Germline V CDR1 and CDR2: LNHDA, SQIVND (reference sequence). V shed 1 base and J 1 base; nucleotides not matched to a gene: 14. The CDR3 runs to 19 residues.

The J gene is TRBJ1-2, the V gene TRBV7-9; D possibly corresponds to TRBD1 (6 bases). With 7 bases removed from V and 5 bases from J, the gap between germline ends came to 11 bases. Per germline, CDR1 SEHNR and CDR2 FQNEAQ (reference sequence). CDR3 length: 12 amino acids. The CDR3: CASNREGYGYTF. The CDR3 DNA sequence: TGTGCCAGCAACAGGGAGGGGTATGGCTACACCTTC.

The rearrangement links TRBV5-6 to TRBJ1-2; D possibly corresponds to TRBD1 (6 bases). This CDR3 is 16 amino acids long. Germline values: CDR1 SGHDT, CDR2 YYEEEE. Between the trimmed V and J ends, which lost 1 base and 2 bases, there was a span of 15 bases. This CDR3 reads CASSLMGGALNYGYTF. CDR3 coding DNA: TGTGCCAGCAGCTTGATGGGGGGGGCCCTGAACTATGGCTACACCTTC.

The chain has TRBV5-4 and TRBJ1-2; the match to TRBD1 covers 9 bases. The CDR3 covers 15 residues. Germline-derived CDR1 and CDR2 are SGHNT and YYREEE (reference sequence). V shed 1 base, J shed 5 bases, and the junction held 6 bases outside the gene matches. The CDR3 DNA reads as TGTGCCAGCAGCTTGATAGGACAGGGGCCATATGGCTACACCTTC. Its protein product is CASSLIGQGPYGYTF.

This clone was recorded once. This chain connects TRBV28 to TRBJ2-3; weak D call: TRBD2 (7 bases). Germline V gene lookup returns CDR1 MDHEN and CDR2 SYDVKM. V was pared by 3 bases and J by 6 bases, with 13 bases between. The CDR3 contains 14 residues. CDR3 protein: CASSLGGAGDTQYF. DNA for the CDR3: TGTGCCAGCAGTTTGGGGGGGGCAGGGGATACGCAGTATTTT. Combining the CDR3 with reference TRBV28 and TRBJ2-3 gives the whole variable domain DVKVTQSSRYLVKRTGEKVFLECVQDMDHENMFWYRQDPGLGLRLIYFSYDVKMKEKGDIPEGYSVSREKKERFSLILESASTNQTSMYLCASSLGGAGDTQYFGPGTRLTVL.